A single sample is the source of the 2 T cell receptor beta chains below, sequenced in a study of regulatory T cells in long-lasting Graves disease. TCR beta libraries were built with iRepertoire HTBI primers and Arm-PCR of CDR3 regions. From the multiplex PCR reads, TCRdb called clonotypes with MiXCR, one entry per CDR3 protein. The table lists about 440,000 distinct CDR3 sequences, about a sixth of them singletons. Time point in this sample: newly diagnosed GD, antithyroid drugs for less than 3 months. Researchers made the TCR library from RNA that was extracted from PBMCs. These data also formed part of another study, on T cells in Graves' hyperthyroidism and ophthalmopathy.

Sequencing was performed on peripheral blood mononuclear cells (PBMCs), taken at new diagnosis, from a patient treated with antithyroid drugs. The receptors here all came from a woman under 30 with Graves disease.

This clonotype was picked up many times. The chain joins TRBV12-3 or TRBV12-4 to TRBJ2-5; D remains ambiguous. The CDR3 is 12 amino acids. Trimming cost V 3 bases and J 5 bases, with 7 bases left between them. The CDR3 protein is CASSFHKETQYF. CDR3 coding DNA: TGTGCCAGCAGTTTTCATAAGGAGACCCAGTACTTC.

V gene TRBV15 combines with J gene TRBJ1-5; D perhaps matches TRBD1 (5 bases). This CDR3 spans 14 amino acids. V was pared by 0 bases and J by 6 bases, with 9 bases between. Germline V gives CDR1 LNHNV, CDR2 YYDKDF (reference sequence). DNA of the CDR3: TGTGCCACCAGCAGAGATGACAGAATTCAGCCCCAGCATTTT. This encodes CATSRDDRIQPQHF.